Presented here are 8 T cell receptor beta chains from one specimen sequenced in a study of a mutant IDH1 vaccine in newly diagnosed glioma. The time point was: week 23, last vaccination. Doses of 300 ug of mutant IDH1 20-mer peptide were given with topical imiquimod. No antigen has been identified for these receptors. Some clones are missing from TCRdb's copy, which holds only in-frame ones; the method was immunoSEQ multiplex PCR. The table includes approximately 66,000 clones, 75% to 90% detected once. The sample here was PBMCs, taken from a glioma patient whose treatment included an IDH1 peptide vaccine. The receptors derive from a man aged 18 to 30 with glioma.

This clone was observed once. The chain has TRBV9 and TRBJ2-7; no clear D. The CDR3 extends over 17 amino acids. Trimming took 0 bases from V and 5 from J, leaving 21 bases between them. Looked up from germline, CDR1 is SGDLS and CDR2 is YYNGEE. CDR3 protein: CASSVVPGPGIPHEQYF. In DNA form, the CDR3 reads TGTGCCAGCAGCGTAGTGCCTGGACCGGGTATACCCCACGAGCAGTACTTC.

In its sample, this clone was seen a few times. The rearrangement uses TRBV19 and TRBJ1-1, with a weak D call TRBD1 (5 bases). The length of the CDR3 is 16 residues. V was clipped by 4 bases and J by 1 base, with 16 bases between them. Germline lookup yields CDR1 LNHDA and CDR2 SQIVND (reference sequence). This CDR3 is CASSRFGTVKNTEAFF. DNA for the CDR3: TGTGCCAGTAGTAGATTTGGGACGGTAAAGAACACTGAAGCTTTCTTT.

The chain recombines TRBV4-3 with TRBJ2-1; the D gene is possibly TRBD2 (6 bases). In germline, CDR1 is LGHNA, CDR2 YSLEER. The CDR3 spans 18 residues. The V gene lost 3 bases and the J gene lost 5 bases, with 23 bases spanning the gap. The CDR3 DNA follows: TGCGCCAGCAGCCACCCCCAGTCGGGGGTCGGGCAGAACAATGAGCAGTTCTTC. It is translated as CASSHPQSGVGQNNEQFF.

This clone came up once. The genes are TRBV4-3 and TRBJ2-5; D is unclear. Germline V gene sequence: CDR1 LGHNA, CDR2 YSLEER. V shed 0 bases and J shed 3 bases, with 11 bases lying between them. The CDR3 consists of 15 residues. The CDR3 loop reads CASSQDPLGEETQYF. The CDR3 nucleotides are TGCGCCAGCAGCCAAGACCCTCTCGGTGAAGAGACCCAGTACTTC.

The V and J genes are TRBV18 and TRBJ1-4; 7 bases agree with TRBD1. Germline loops: CDR1 KGHSH, CDR2 LQKENI. J lost 2 bases, V lost 4 bases, and 4 bases had no gene match. CDR3 length: 15 residues. Written as DNA, the CDR3 is TGTGCCAGCTCACTGGGGACAGCGACTAATGAAAAACTGTTTTTT. Translating gives CASSLGTATNEKLFF.

The chain has TRBV10-2 and TRBJ2-7; 7 bases fit TRBD2. Trimming removed 2 bases from V and 5 bases from J; junction bases left unmatched: 12. The CDR3 is 16 residues long. Germline CDR1 and CDR2: WSHSY and SAAADI. In DNA, the CDR3 is TGCGCCAGCAGTGAGATACTAGCGACCCCAAGGGACGAGCAGTACTTC. As protein: CASSEILATPRDEQYF.

CDR3 residues: CASRYDAGPYEQYF. CDR3 coding DNA: TGTGCCAGTCGTTACGATGCAGGGCCCTACGAGCAGTACTTC. The gene calls are TRBV6-5 and TRBJ2-7; a possible D gene is TRBD1 (5 bases). Trimming stripped 9 bases from V and 2 bases from J, with 17 bases between. CDR3 length: 14 residues. CDR1 and CDR2 (germline): MNHEY, SVGAGI.

This clone has a handful of counts. This rearrangement joins TRBV4-2 to TRBJ2-1; D perhaps matches TRBD2 (6 bases). The CDR3 extends over 16 amino acids. V lost 4 bases, J lost 6 bases, and 19 bases lay in between. Per the germline V gene, CDR1 is LGHNA and CDR2 is YNFKEQ. DNA of the CDR3: TGTGCCAGCAGCCGCCACCGGGACTCCGCCCCCAATGAGCAGTTCTTC. It codes for CASSRHRDSAPNEQFF.